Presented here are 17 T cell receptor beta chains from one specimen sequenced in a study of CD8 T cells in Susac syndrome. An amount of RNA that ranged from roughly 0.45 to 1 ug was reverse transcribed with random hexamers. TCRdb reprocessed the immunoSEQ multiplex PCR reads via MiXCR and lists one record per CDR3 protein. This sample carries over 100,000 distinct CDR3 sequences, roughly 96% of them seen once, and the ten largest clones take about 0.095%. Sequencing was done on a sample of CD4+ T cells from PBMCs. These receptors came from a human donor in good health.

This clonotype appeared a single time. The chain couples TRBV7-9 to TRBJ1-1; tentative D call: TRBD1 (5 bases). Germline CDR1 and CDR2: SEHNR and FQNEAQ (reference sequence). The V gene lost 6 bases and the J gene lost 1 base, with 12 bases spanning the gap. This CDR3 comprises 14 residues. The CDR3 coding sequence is TGTGCCAGCAGTTTCACGGGGGGGAACACTGAAGCTTTCTTT. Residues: CASSFTGGNTEAFF. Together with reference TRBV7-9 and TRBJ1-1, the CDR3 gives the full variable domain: DTGVSQNPRHKITKRGQNVTFRCDPISEHNRLYWYRQTLGQGPEFLTYFQNEAQLEKSRLLSDRFSAERPKGSFSTLEIQRTEQGDSAMYLCASSFTGGNTEAFFGQGTRLTVV.

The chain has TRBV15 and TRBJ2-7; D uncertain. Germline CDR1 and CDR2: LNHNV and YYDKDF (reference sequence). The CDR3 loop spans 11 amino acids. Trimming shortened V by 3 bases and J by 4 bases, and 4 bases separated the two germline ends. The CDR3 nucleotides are TGTGCCACCAGCAGCGAATACGAGCAGTACTTC. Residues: CATSSEYEQYF.

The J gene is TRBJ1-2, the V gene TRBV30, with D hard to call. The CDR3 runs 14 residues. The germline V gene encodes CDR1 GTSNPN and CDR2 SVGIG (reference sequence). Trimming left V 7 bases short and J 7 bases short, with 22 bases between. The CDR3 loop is CASSEDVALGGYTF. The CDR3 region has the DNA TGTGCCTCATCGGAGGATGTGGCTTTGGGTGGCTACACCTTC.

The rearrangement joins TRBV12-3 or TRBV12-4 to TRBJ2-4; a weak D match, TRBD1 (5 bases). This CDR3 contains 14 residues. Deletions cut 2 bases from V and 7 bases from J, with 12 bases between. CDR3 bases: TGTGCCAGCAGTTTAATCGGACACCCGAACATTCAGTACTTC. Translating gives CASSLIGHPNIQYF.

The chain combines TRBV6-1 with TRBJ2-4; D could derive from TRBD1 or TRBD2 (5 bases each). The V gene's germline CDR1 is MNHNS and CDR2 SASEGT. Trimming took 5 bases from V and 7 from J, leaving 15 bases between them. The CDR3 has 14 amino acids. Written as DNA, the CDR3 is TGTGCCAGCAGTTCCATAGGGACGAATAACATTCAGTACTTC. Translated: CASSSIGTNNIQYF.

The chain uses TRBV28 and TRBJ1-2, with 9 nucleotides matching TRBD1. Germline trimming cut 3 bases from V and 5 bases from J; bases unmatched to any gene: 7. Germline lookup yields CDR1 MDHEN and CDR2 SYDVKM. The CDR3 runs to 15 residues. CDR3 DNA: TGTGCCAGCAGTTTCCTCGGACAGGGGACATATGGCTACACCTTC. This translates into CASSFLGQGTYGYTF.

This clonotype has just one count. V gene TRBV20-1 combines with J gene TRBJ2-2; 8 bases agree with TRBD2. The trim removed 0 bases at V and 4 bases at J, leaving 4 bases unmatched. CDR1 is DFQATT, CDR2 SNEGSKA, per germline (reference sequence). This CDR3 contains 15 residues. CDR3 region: CSARDRREGTGELFF. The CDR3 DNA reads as TGCAGTGCTAGAGATCGCCGGGAGGGCACCGGGGAGCTGTTTTTT.

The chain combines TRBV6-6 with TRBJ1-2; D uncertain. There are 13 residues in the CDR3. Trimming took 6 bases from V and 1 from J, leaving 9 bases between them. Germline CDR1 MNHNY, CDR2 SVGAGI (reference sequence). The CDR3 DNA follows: TGTGCCAGCAGGATTACAGATAACTATGGCTACACCTTC. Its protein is CASRITDNYGYTF.

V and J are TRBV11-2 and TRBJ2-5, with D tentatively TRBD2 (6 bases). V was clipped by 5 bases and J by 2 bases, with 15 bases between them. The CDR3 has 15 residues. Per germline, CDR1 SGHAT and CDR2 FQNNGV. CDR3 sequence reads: CASSLHGTAQETQYF. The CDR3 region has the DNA TGTGCCAGCAGCCTCCACGGGACTGCGCAAGAGACCCAGTACTTC.

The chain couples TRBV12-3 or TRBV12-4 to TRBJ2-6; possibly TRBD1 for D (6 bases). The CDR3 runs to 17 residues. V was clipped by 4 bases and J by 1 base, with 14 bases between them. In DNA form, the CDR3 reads TGTGCCAGCAGTTCCAGGGGCCTTGGGTCTGGGGCCAACGTCCTGACTTTC. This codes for CASSSRGLGSGANVLTF.

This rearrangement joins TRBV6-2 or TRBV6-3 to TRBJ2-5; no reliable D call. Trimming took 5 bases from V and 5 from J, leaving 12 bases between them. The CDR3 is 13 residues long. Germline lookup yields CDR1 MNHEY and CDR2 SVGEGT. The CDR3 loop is CASSPSIGETQYF. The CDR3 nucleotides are TGTGCCAGCAGTCCCTCGATCGGGGAGACCCAGTACTTC.

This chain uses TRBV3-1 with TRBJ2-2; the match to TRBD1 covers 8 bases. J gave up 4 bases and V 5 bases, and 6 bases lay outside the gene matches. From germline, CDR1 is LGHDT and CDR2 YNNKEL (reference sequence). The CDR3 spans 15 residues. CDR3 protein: CASSEGQGPTGELFF. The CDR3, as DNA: TGTGCCAGCAGCGAAGGACAGGGCCCCACCGGGGAGCTGTTTTTT.

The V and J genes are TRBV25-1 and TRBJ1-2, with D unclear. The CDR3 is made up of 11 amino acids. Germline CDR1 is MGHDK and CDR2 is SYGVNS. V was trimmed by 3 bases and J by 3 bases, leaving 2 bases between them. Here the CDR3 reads CASSEDYGYTF. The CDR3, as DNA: TGTGCCAGCAGTGAGGACTATGGCTACACCTTC.

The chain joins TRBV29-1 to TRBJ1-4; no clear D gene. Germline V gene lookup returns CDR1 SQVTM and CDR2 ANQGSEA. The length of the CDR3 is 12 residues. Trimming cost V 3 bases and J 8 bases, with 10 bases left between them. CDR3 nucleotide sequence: TGCAGCGTTGATTTAGGACGGGAAAAACTGTTTTTT. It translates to CSVDLGREKLFF.

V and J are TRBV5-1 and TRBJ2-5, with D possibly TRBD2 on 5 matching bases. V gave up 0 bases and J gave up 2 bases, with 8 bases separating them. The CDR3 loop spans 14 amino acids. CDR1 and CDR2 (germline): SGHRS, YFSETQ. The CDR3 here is CASSLGPGQETQYF. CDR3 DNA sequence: TGCGCCAGCAGCTTGGGACCGGGACAAGAGACCCAGTACTTC.

The CDR3 is CASSPLPSGSPHEQYF. The CDR3 coding sequence is TGTGCCAGCTCACCACTACCTAGCGGGAGCCCCCACGAGCAGTACTTC. This sequence joins TRBV18 and TRBJ2-7; 10 nucleotides line up with TRBD2. Germline loops: CDR1 KGHSH, CDR2 LQKENI. Losses at the gene ends were 1 base for V and 5 bases for J; bases not matched to a gene: 8. The CDR3 covers 16 residues.

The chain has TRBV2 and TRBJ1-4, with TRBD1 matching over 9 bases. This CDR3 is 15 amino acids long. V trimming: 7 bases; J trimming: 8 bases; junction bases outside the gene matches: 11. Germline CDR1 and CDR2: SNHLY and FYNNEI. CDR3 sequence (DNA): TGTGCCAGCACCGGGAGGACAGGGGTGCCCGAAAAACTGTTTTTT. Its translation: CASTGRTGVPEKLFF. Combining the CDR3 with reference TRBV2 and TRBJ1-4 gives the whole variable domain EPEVTQTPSHQVTQMGQEVILRCVPISNHLYFYWYRQILGQKVEFLVSFYNNEISEKSEIFDDQFSVERPDGSNFTLKIRSTKLEDSAMYFCASTGRTGVPEKLFFGSGTQLSVL.